Following are 6 T cell receptor beta chains from one sample sequenced in a study of STAT5B mutations in CD4+ large granular lymphocyte leukemia. Repertoires were generated with immunoSEQ multiplex PCR, while TCRdb's copy carries only in-frame clones and drops some. Of about 40,000 clones listed, more than 80% are singletons. Material for sequencing was CD4+ T cells from blood buffy coats. Every receptor here comes from a human donor in good health.

This chain connects TRBV2 to TRBJ1-4; TRBD1 is a possible D gene (5 bases). Germline CDR1 reads SNHLY; CDR2 reads FYNNEI. The CDR3 length is 16 residues. Trimming left V 4 bases short and J 4 bases short, with 16 bases between. CDR3 sequence reads: CASSVGARGDNEKLFF. The CDR3, as DNA: TGTGCCAGCAGTGTAGGGGCGCGGGGGGATAATGAAAAACTGTTTTTT.

V is TRBV7-2 and J is TRBJ2-7; D remains ambiguous. The CDR3 extends over 11 amino acids. V dropped 5 bases and J dropped 3 bases, with 5 bases sitting between them. CDR1 is SGHTA and CDR2 is FQGNSA in the germline V gene. CDR3 residues: CASSPNYEQYF. CDR3 coding DNA: TGTGCCAGCAGCCCTAACTACGAGCAGTACTTC.

The chain links TRBV7-3 to TRBJ2-1; 8 bases agree with TRBD1. The ends lost 5 bases at V and 5 bases at J; junction bases unmatched: 14. This CDR3 comprises 17 residues. The V gene's germline CDR1 is SGHTA and CDR2 FQGTGA. The CDR3 protein is CASSNDPRDRSHNEQFF. The CDR3 nucleotides are TGTGCCAGCAGCAACGACCCCCGGGACAGGAGCCACAATGAGCAGTTCTTC.

In this sample, this clone turned up once. The rearrangement links TRBV4-1 to TRBJ1-1, with 7 bases that match TRBD1. Germline trimming cut 7 bases from V and 11 bases from J; bases unmatched to any gene: 19. The CDR3 totals 15 residues. CDR1 MGHRA and CDR2 YSYEKL come from the germline V gene. CDR3 sequence (DNA): TGCGCCAGCACCGAAGACAGGGATACCCCTGTGGTTGCTTTCTTT. Translating gives CASTEDRDTPVVAFF.

The chain recombines TRBV6-1 with TRBJ1-2, with TRBD1 as a possible D gene (5 bases). There are 13 residues in the CDR3. V dropped 6 bases and J dropped 7 bases, with 15 bases sitting between them. Germline V gives CDR1 MNHNS, CDR2 SASEGT. CDR3 sequence: CASRAGEGSGYTF. The CDR3 DNA sequence: TGTGCCAGCAGGGCGGGGGAAGGGTCTGGCTACACCTTC.

This chain connects TRBV19 to TRBJ1-6; D is undetermined. The CDR3 spans 13 residues. The germline gives CDR1 LNHDA, CDR2 SQIVND (reference sequence). Trimming stripped 2 bases from V and 7 bases from J, with 6 bases between. CDR3 loop: CASSISGNSPLHF. The CDR3 region has the DNA TGTGCCAGTAGTATATCTGGGAATTCACCCCTCCACTTT.